This note documents a single T cell receptor (beta chain) sequence. Its target is unknown. The record originates from a study of cytomegalovirus exposure and HLA in healthy donors. The CDR3 has 12 amino acids. The germline V and J ends were trimmed by 7 bases and 1 base, with 9 bases remaining between them. Per germline, CDR1 SQVTM and CDR2 ANQGSEA. The study's findings and limits: In an earlier analysis, in approximately 630 donors, most V segments appeared productive either ~87% or ~30% of the time. A missense DCLRE1C variant was associated with V- and J-gene trimming of TCR beta chains in a later analysis, and an independent cohort replicated the association. Both high specificity and high sensitivity reportedly marked the classifier's diagnosis of cytomegalovirus status. The authors later found TCR association rates varying by HLA locus, with DRB1 most and HLA-C fewest.

PCR was performed using 60 Vbeta and 13 Jbeta primers. The protocol was immunoSEQ multiplex PCR, while the TCRdb copy is restricted to in-frame clones and leaves out a portion. The sample has 200,000 or so clones; 70% to 80% are singletons. This sequence was found in a young woman in good health and CMV-seronegative. The V gene is TRBV29-1, the J gene TRBJ2-3, with D uncertain. Sequenced material: PBMCs. In DNA, the CDR3 is TGCAGCGGAACCCTAGGCACAGATACGCAGTATTTT. Its protein is CSGTLGTDTQYF.